The 10 T cell receptor beta chains presented below share a single source sample, sequenced in a study of cytotoxic CD8 clonotypes in ibrutinib-treated CLL. Sequencing used immunoSEQ multiplex PCR; TCRdb keeps in-frame clones, though not all of them. In the table there are about 130,000 clones, 80% to 85% of which are singletons. Material: PBMCs, obtained after 24 months of ibrutinib treatment. The receptors were gathered from a human donor with chronic lymphocytic leukemia.

The gene calls are TRBV15 and TRBJ1-3; the D gene is possibly TRBD1 (5 bases). This CDR3 is 16 amino acids long. From germline, CDR1 is LNHNV and CDR2 YYDKDF (reference sequence). Trimming removed 5 bases from V and 0 bases from J, with 14 bases in between. Here the CDR3 DNA reads TGTGCCACCAGCGGAAGGACACGTCCCTCTGGAAACACCATATATTTT. Amino acids: CATSGRTRPSGNTIYF.

V is TRBV9 and J is TRBJ2-7, with TRBD1 matching over 8 bases. The CDR3 totals 14 residues. V lost 4 bases, J lost 3 bases, and 6 bases stayed unmatched. Germline CDR1 SGDLS, CDR2 YYNGEE. For the CDR3, the DNA is TGTGCCAGCAGCCCCCGACAGGGGATCTACGAGCAGTACTTC. Protein sequence: CASSPRQGIYEQYF.

This chain links TRBV11-2 with TRBJ2-5; no clear D gene. With 5 bases removed from V and 2 bases from J, the gap between germline ends came to 15 bases. CDR1 SGHAT and CDR2 FQNNGV come from the germline V gene. The CDR3 spans 15 residues. CDR3 coding DNA: TGTGCCAGCAGCGCCCGAGTAGGTTTTCAAGAGACCCAGTACTTC. As protein: CASSARVGFQETQYF.

This clone has only a few counts. This sequence joins TRBV6-5 and TRBJ2-2; 11 bases match TRBD1. CDR3 length equals 15 residues. V trimming: 7 bases; J trimming: 6 bases; junction bases outside the gene matches: 7. Germline assignment: CDR1 MNHEY and CDR2 SVGAGI. CDR3 DNA: TGTGCCAGCAAACGGACAGGGGGCGGTCCCGGGGAGCTGTTTTTT. It specifies CASKRTGGGPGELFF.

The chain is built from TRBV2 and TRBJ1-4; the D is unclear. The germline gives CDR1 SNHLY, CDR2 FYNNEI. Trimming took off 4 bases at V and 0 bases at J, with 15 bases between the two ends. This CDR3 region has 17 residues. As DNA, the CDR3 is TGTGCCAGCAGTGCCGGTAGCCGGGGTGCAACTAATGAAAAACTGTTTTTT. Translating gives CASSAGSRGATNEKLFF.

The chain uses TRBV6-4 and TRBJ2-3, with 10 bases fitting TRBD1. The CDR3 is 13 residues long. Looked up from germline, CDR1 is MRHNA and CDR2 is SNTAGT. With V trimmed by 4 bases and J by 8 bases, 3 bases remained unmatched. The CDR3 DNA is TGTGCCAGCAGTGGGGACAGGGGAGGTACGCAGTATTTT. Protein product: CASSGDRGGTQYF.

CDR3 loop: CASRAGGTTLANEQFF. CDR3 bases: TGTGCCAGCAGGGCGGGGGGGACGACCCTTGCCAATGAGCAGTTCTTC. The V gene is TRBV7-2, the J gene TRBJ2-1; the match to TRBD2 covers 9 bases. Germline values: CDR1 SGHTA, CDR2 FQGNSA. This CDR3 contains 16 residues. V trimming: 6 bases; J trimming: 6 bases; junction bases outside the gene matches: 12.

The chain couples TRBV6-6 to TRBJ1-1, with 7 bases fitting TRBD1. Unmatched junction bases numbered 7, after V lost 6 bases and J lost 6 bases. The length of the CDR3 is 13 residues. Germline V lookup: CDR1 MNHNY, CDR2 SVGAGI (reference sequence). The CDR3 DNA sequence: TGTGCCAGCAGACGACAGGGAATCGCTGAAGCTTTCTTT. Translation gives CASRRQGIAEAFF.

At least ten counts were recorded for this clone. The CDR3 coding sequence is TGTGCCAGCCAACTAGCCTGGGACACTGAAGCTTTCTTT. Translation gives CASQLAWDTEAFF. The V call is TRBV18, the J call TRBJ1-1; D not resolved. V shed 8 bases and J shed 3 bases, with 13 bases lying between them. The CDR3 covers 13 residues. Germline CDR1 and CDR2: KGHSH and LQKENI.

The count of this clone is one. The rearrangement links TRBV19 to TRBJ1-3; 7 nucleotides line up with TRBD1. The ends lost 7 bases at V and 0 bases at J; junction bases unmatched: 9. In germline, CDR1 is LNHDA, CDR2 SQIVND (reference sequence). This CDR3 region has 16 residues. This chain's CDR3 is CASIPTGKGSGNTIYF. CDR3 in DNA: TGTGCCAGTATCCCGACAGGGAAGGGCTCTGGAAACACCATATATTTT. Supplemented by reference TRBV19 and TRBJ1-3, the full variable domain reads DGGITQSPKYLFRKEGQNVTLSCEQNLNHDAMYWYRQDPGQGLRLIYYSQIVNDFQKGDIAEGYSVSREKKESFPLTVTSAQKNPTAFYLCASIPTGKGSGNTIYFGEGSWLTVV.